This TCR beta chain is drawn from a study of blood T cells in healthy people across ages. The wider study: T cells yielded about one barcoded beta molecule per two cells through template switching. Study-wide findings and caveats: CMV infection status of these donors was not known.

Each donor had approximately 10 milliliters of peripheral blood drawn. This clonotype was detected a few times. Its antigen remains unknown. Sample-barcoded 5' priming and a J-beta primer mix drove a second PCR of roughly 6 to 12 cycles. The template-switch adaptor was a 5' adaptor with 12 random nucleotides. It tagged each cDNA molecule. MiXCR was run by TCRdb on the 5' RACE reads, yielding one entry per CDR3 protein. In the table there are hundreds of thousands of distinct CDR3 sequences, roughly 52% of which are singletons. Input material: blood. This receptor was identified in a man younger than 45 in good health.

In nucleotides, the CDR3 is TGCAGTGCCCCCCGGGACCAACAAGAGACCCAGTACTTC. Protein sequence: CSAPRDQQETQYF. V is TRBV20-1 and J is TRBJ2-5; possibly TRBD1 or TRBD2 for D (5 bases each). The CDR3 is made up of 13 amino acids. V was pared by 6 bases and J by 2 bases, with 13 bases between. CDR1 and CDR2 (germline): DFQATT, SNEGSKA (reference sequence).